This is a list of T cell receptor beta chains from one sample in a study of blood T cell repertoires in COVID-19. The protocol was immunoSEQ multiplex PCR, while the TCRdb copy is restricted to in-frame clones and leaves out a portion. Of under 300,000 clones in the sample, 80% to 85% were seen once. Input material: peripheral blood. These receptors were taken from a woman between 55 and 75 years old with active or convalescent COVID-19. The CDR3 runs from the conserved cysteine through the conserved F or W. The D gene is left open where the match is weak. Expanded clones get a size class; other rows say once, few or many, or leave the size out.

d_gene	len	abundance	v_gene	j_gene	CDR3aa	CDR3nt
.	14	few	TRBV5-1	TRBJ2-1	CASMSGISYNEQFF	TGCGCCAGCATGTCAGGAATTTCCTACAATGAGCAGTTCTTC
.	13	few	TRBV6-1	TRBJ2-7	CASSEGRVYEQYF	TGTGCCAGCAGTGAAGGTCGGGTCTACGAGCAGTACTTC
.	14	.	TRBV5-1	TRBJ1-2	CASSLTDSPYGYTF	TGCGCCAGCAGCTTGACCGACAGCCCCTATGGCTACACCTTC
.	13	.	TRBV6-5	TRBJ1-2	CASSYSGGDGYTF	TGTGCCAGCAGTTACTCGGGAGGGGATGGCTACACCTTC
TRBD1	16	.	TRBV4-2	TRBJ2-4	CASSLQGQLAKNIQYF	TGTGCCAGCAGCCTCCAGGGACAGCTAGCCAAAAACATTCAGTACTTC
.	17	.	TRBV9	TRBJ1-1	CASSVEEEGLMNTEAFF	TGTGCCAGCAGCGTAGAGGAGGAGGGGCTTATGAACACTGAAGCTTTCTTT
TRBD2	16	.	TRBV27	TRBJ2-3	CASSPPVAGGRNTQYF	TGTGCCAGCAGTCCCCCGGTAGCGGGGGGGCGAAATACGCAGTATTTT
.	15	.	TRBV6-1	TRBJ1-1	CASSDPPGTNTEAFF	TGTGCCAGCAGTGATCCCCCGGGTACGAACACTGAAGCTTTCTTT
.	14	.	TRBV2	TRBJ2-7	CASNGGGTMNEQYF	TGTGCCAGCAACGGCGGGGGCACGATGAACGAGCAGTACTTC
.	19	.	TRBV12-2	TRBJ2-3	CASRLEEVGSCFSTDTQYF	TGTGCAAGTCGCTTAGAAGAGGTTGGGTCCTGTTTTAGCACAGATACGCAGTATTTT
.	13	.	TRBV6-5	TRBJ2-3	CASSYEGANTQYF	TGTGCCAGCAGTTATGAGGGTGCAAATACGCAGTATTTT
.	12	few	TRBV2	TRBJ2-7	CASRDNGYEQYF	TGTGCCAGCAGGGATAACGGGTACGAGCAGTACTTC
TRBD1	15	.	TRBV15	TRBJ1-5	CATSRDNRGHQPQHF	TGTGCCACCAGCAGAGACAACAGGGGGCATCAGCCCCAGCATTTT
.	14	.	TRBV2	TRBJ1-3	CASATGRGGNTIYF	TGTGCCAGTGCTACAGGGAGGGGTGGAAACACCATATATTTT
TRBD2	16	.	TRBV2	TRBJ2-5	CASSEFSGGFRETQYF	TGTGCCAGCAGTGAGTTTAGCGGGGGGTTCCGGGAGACCCAGTACTTC
TRBD1	14	.	TRBV29-1	TRBJ2-2	CSATRQGNTGELFF	TGCAGCGCGACAAGACAGGGGAACACCGGGGAGCTGTTTTTT
.	12	.	TRBV5-5	TRBJ1-1	CASRVGRTEAFF	TGTGCCAGCAGGGTCGGTCGCACTGAAGCTTTCTTT
TRBD2	15	.	TRBV5-1	TRBJ2-5	CASSPLAGGPETQYF	TGCGCCAGCAGCCCCCTAGCGGGGGGGCCGGAGACCCAGTACTTC
TRBD1	13	.	TRBV10-3	TRBJ1-5	CAISEDRGQPQHF	TGTGCCATCAGCGAGGACAGGGGCCAGCCCCAGCATTTT
.	16	.	TRBV4-1	TRBJ2-2	CASSQKTGAGTGELFF	TGCGCCAGCAGCCAAAAAACCGGGGCGGGGACCGGGGAGCTGTTTTTT
.	13	.	TRBV6-5	TRBJ2-7	CASRLGSSYEQYF	TGTGCCAGCCGTCTGGGCAGCTCCTACGAGCAGTACTTC
.	14	.	TRBV6-5	TRBJ1-1	CASSQQGLDTEAFF	TGTGCCAGCAGTCAACAGGGCTTGGACACTGAAGCTTTCTTT
TRBD1	15	few	TRBV15	TRBJ1-5	CATSRQGADNQPQHF	TGTGCCACCAGCAGACAGGGGGCCGACAATCAGCCCCAGCATTTT
TRBD1	16	.	TRBV15	TRBJ1-5	CATSTRQGTGNQPQHF	TGTGCCACCAGCACCCGACAGGGGACGGGAAATCAGCCCCAGCATTTT
TRBD2	15	.	TRBV27	TRBJ2-3	CASSRGGGFTDTQYF	TGTGCCAGCTCCCGGGGGGGCGGGTTCACAGATACGCAGTATTTT
.	12	once	TRBV19	TRBJ1-1	CASIDSKTEAFF	TGTGCCAGCATTGATTCTAAAACTGAAGCTTTCTTT
.	16	.	TRBV28	TRBJ1-5	CASSFEGGAGNQPQHF	TGTGCCAGCAGTTTTGAGGGGGGGGCTGGCAATCAGCCCCAGCATTTT
TRBD1	16	.	TRBV2	TRBJ1-2	CASSEAGTGTNYGYTF	TGTGCCAGCAGTGAAGCTGGGACAGGGACTAACTATGGCTACACCTTC
.	13	.	TRBV16	TRBJ1-5	CASSGRGNQPQHF	TGTGCCAGCAGCGGCAGGGGCAATCAGCCCCAGCATTTT
TRBD1	13	.	TRBV5-1	TRBJ1-2	CASSQTGDYGYTF	TGCGCCAGCAGCCAGACAGGGGACTATGGCTACACCTTC
.	18	.	TRBV7-3	TRBJ1-1	CASSLTGRAFGMNTEAFF	TGTGCCAGCAGCTTAACGGGCAGGGCTTTTGGGATGAACACTGAAGCTTTCTTT
.	16	.	TRBV19	TRBJ2-1	CASTRSGGGTYNEQFF	TGTGCCAGTACTCGGTCCGGCGGCGGAACTTACAATGAGCAGTTCTTC
.	17	.	TRBV21-1	TRBJ1-6	CASSLRLGTGRNSPLHF	TGTGCCAGCAGCCTTAGATTAGGGACAGGACGAAATTCACCCCTCCACTTT
TRBD2	13	.	TRBV11-2	TRBJ2-3	CASSPRGADTQYF	TGTGCCAGCAGTCCGCGGGGGGCAGATACGCAGTATTTT
TRBD2	19	.	TRBV7-8	TRBJ2-5	CASSLFAAPGGIGQETQYF	TGTGCCAGCAGCTTATTTGCGGCCCCGGGGGGGATCGGCCAAGAGACCCAGTACTTC
TRBD2	14	.	TRBV28	TRBJ2-6	CAVGGNSGANVLTF	TGTGCGGTGGGAGGGAACTCTGGGGCCAACGTCCTGACTTTC
.	16	.	TRBV7-2	TRBJ1-2	CASSFSVLPGQYGYTF	TGTGCCAGCAGCTTTTCAGTACTTCCAGGGCAGTATGGCTACACCTTC
TRBD2	16	.	TRBV12-5	TRBJ2-1	CASGLARGGSYNEQFF	TGTGCTAGTGGTTTGGCACGGGGGGGCTCCTACAATGAGCAGTTCTTC
.	12	.	TRBV5-6	TRBJ2-3	CASSWGGVEQYF	TGTGCCAGCAGCTGGGGCGGTGTTGAGCAGTATTTT
.	12	.	TRBV29-1	TRBJ1-2	CSVEDIGGGYTF	TGCAGCGTTGAAGATATCGGGGGTGGCTACACCTTC
TRBD1	14	.	TRBV7-9	TRBJ1-2	CASSPGTANYGYTF	TGTGCCAGCAGCCCCGGGACAGCGAACTATGGCTACACCTTC
.	18	.	TRBV4-1	TRBJ2-3	CASSQDYRGLTRTDTQYF	TGCGCCAGCAGCCAAGATTATAGGGGTCTTACGCGCACAGATACGCAGTATTTT
.	13	.	TRBV27	TRBJ1-6	CASSRDSLSPLHF	TGTGCCAGCAGTCGGGACTCCCTCTCACCCCTCCACTTT
.	14	.	TRBV3-1/TRBV3-2	TRBJ2-5	CASSQRQGQETQYF	TGTGCCAGCAGCCAACGGCAGGGCCAAGAGACCCAGTACTTC
.	13	few	TRBV15	TRBJ1-2	CATSRGGKSGYTF	TGTGCCACCAGCAGGGGAGGGAAGTCTGGCTACACCTTC
TRBD1	14	.	TRBV27	TRBJ1-2	CASSLDRGKYGYTF	TGTGCCAGCAGTTTGGACAGGGGTAAATATGGCTACACCTTC
TRBD1	15	once	TRBV6-5	TRBJ1-1	CASSYSPRTGGEAFF	TGTGCCAGCAGTTACTCGCCGCGCACAGGGGGAGAAGCTTTCTTT
TRBD1	14	.	TRBV5-1	TRBJ1-2	CASSLEQGIYGYTF	TGCGCCAGCAGCTTGGAACAGGGGATCTATGGCTACACCTTC
.	18	.	TRBV24-1	TRBJ1-2	CATSVPSGGGALGYGYTF	TGTGCCACCAGTGTGCCTAGTGGGGGGGGAGCGCTAGGCTATGGCTACACCTTC
.	13	once	TRBV2	TRBJ1-2	CASNVDRNYGYTF	TGTGCCAGCAACGTAGACAGGAACTATGGCTACACCTTC